This T cell receptor beta chain was sequenced for a study of OX40 agonist ivuxolimab in advanced cancers. Study-wide points: The average count of expanded clones was higher among CD8+ T cells than among CD4+. Low clonal expansion, among the lowest seen, marked partial responders at 0.1-3.0 mg/kg. At 0.1 to 3.0 mg/kg, CD4+ and CD8+ blood T cells expanded clonally by week 6.

Profiled with immunoSEQ multiplex PCR; TCRdb holds only in-frame clones, not every one. Among fewer than 50,000 clones listed, about 89% were seen once. Concerning this clone itself: Its cognate antigen is unknown.

Germline CDR1 KGHSH, CDR2 LQKENI. V dropped 0 bases and J dropped 7 bases, with 10 bases sitting between them. There are 14 residues in the CDR3. The chain combines TRBV18 with TRBJ2-1; tentatively, D is TRBD2 (6 bases). Sample: CD4+ or CD8+ T cells sorted from blood, taken in a trial of the OX40 agonist ivuxolimab. The clonotype originates from an adult with an advanced solid tumor such as melanoma, head and neck, liver or kidney cancer. The CDR3 sequence is CASSPPSGENEQFF. Written as DNA, the CDR3 is TGTGCCAGCTCACCACCGTCGGGAGAAAATGAGCAGTTCTTC.